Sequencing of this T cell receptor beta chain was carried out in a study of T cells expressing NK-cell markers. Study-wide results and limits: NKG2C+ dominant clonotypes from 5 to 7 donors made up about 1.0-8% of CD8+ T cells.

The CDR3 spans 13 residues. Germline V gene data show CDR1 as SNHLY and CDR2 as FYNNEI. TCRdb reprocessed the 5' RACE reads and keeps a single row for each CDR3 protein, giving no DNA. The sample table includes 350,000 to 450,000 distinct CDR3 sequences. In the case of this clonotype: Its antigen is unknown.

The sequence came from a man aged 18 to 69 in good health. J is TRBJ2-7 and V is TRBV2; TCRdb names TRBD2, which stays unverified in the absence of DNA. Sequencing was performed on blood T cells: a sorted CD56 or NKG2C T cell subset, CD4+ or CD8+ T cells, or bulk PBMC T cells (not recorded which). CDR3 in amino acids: CASSSPPDYEQYF.